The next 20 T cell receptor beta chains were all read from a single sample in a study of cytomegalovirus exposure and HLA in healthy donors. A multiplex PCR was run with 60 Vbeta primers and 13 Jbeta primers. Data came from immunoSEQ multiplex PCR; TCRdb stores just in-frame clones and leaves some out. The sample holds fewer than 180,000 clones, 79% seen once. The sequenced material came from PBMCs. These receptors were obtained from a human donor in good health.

The CDR3 sequence is CASSLGTGSGSGELFF. The CDR3 DNA sequence: TGCGCCAGCAGCTTGGGGACAGGGTCTGGTTCCGGGGAGCTGTTTTTT. The chain couples TRBV5-1 to TRBJ2-2, with TRBD1 identical over 8 bases. The germline V gene has CDR1 SGHRS and CDR2 YFSETQ. The V gene end was trimmed by 0 bases and the J gene end by 6 bases; junction bases not matched to a gene: 7. The CDR3 extends over 16 amino acids.

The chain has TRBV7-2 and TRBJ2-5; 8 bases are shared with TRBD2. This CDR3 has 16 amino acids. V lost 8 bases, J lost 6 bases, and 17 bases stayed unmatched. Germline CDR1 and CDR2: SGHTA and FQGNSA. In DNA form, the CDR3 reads TGTGCCAGCTCGCTTGCCGGGGGGGCCAGGATGAAGACCCAGTACTTC. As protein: CASSLAGGARMKTQYF.

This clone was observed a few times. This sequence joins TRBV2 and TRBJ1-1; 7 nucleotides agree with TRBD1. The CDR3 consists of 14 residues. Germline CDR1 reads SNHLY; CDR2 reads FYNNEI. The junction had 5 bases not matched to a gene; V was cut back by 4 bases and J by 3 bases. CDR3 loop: CASSGIRGDTEAFF. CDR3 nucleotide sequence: TGTGCCAGCAGTGGGATCAGGGGGGACACTGAAGCTTTCTTT.

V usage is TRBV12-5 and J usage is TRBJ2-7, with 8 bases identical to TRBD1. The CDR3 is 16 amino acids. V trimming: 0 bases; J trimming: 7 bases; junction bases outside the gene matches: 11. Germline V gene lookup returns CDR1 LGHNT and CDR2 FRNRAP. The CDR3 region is CASGLVVGQGAKEQYF. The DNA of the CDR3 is TGTGCTAGTGGTTTGGTGGTAGGGCAGGGGGCGAAAGAGCAGTACTTC.

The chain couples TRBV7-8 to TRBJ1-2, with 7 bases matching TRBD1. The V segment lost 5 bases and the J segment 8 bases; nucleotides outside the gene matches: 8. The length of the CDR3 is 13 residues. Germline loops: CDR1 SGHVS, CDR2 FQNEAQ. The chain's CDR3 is CASSLGQAGGYTF. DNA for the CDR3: TGTGCCAGCAGCCTAGGACAGGCAGGCGGCTACACCTTC.

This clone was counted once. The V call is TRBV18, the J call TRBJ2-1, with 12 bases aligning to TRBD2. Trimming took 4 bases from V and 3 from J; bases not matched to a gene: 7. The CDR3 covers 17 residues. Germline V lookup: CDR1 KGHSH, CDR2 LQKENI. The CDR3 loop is CASSRRLAGEDYNEQFF. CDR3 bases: TGTGCCAGCTCACGTAGACTAGCGGGAGAGGACTACAATGAGCAGTTCTTC.

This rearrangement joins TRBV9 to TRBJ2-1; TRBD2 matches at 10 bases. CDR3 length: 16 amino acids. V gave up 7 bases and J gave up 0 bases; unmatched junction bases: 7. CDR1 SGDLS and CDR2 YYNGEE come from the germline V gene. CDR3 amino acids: CASGRAGGTSYNEQFF. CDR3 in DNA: TGTGCCAGCGGTAGAGCGGGAGGGACCTCCTACAATGAGCAGTTCTTC.

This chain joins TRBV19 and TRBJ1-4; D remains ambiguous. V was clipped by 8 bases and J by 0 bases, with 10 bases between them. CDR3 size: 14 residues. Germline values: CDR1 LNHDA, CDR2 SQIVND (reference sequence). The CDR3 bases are TGTGCCAGTGGGCCGACCGCAACTAATGAAAAACTGTTTTTT. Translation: CASGPTATNEKLFF.

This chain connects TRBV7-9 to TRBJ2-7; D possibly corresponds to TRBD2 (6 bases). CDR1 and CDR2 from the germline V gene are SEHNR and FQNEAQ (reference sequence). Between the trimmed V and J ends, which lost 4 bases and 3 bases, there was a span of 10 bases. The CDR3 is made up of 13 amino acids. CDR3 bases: TGTGCCAGCAGCTCGGGACTGAGCTACGAGCAGTACTTC. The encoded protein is CASSSGLSYEQYF. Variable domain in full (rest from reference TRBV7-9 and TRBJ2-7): DTGVSQNPRHKITKRGQNVTFRCDPISEHNRLYWYRQTLGQGPEFLTYFQNEAQLEKSRLLSDRFSAERPKGSFSTLEIQRTEQGDSAMYLCASSSGLSYEQYFGPGTRLTVT.

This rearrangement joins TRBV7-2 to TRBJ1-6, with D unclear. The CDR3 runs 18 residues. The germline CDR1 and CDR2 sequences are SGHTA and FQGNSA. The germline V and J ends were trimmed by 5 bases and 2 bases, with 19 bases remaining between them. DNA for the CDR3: TGTGCCAGCAGCGATACTACCTTAAGTTTAGCCTATAATTCACCCCTCCACTTT. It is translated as CASSDTTLSLAYNSPLHF. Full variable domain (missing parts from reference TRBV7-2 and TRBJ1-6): GAGVSQSPSNKVTEKGKDVELRCDPISGHTALYWYRQSLGQGLEFLIYFQGNSAPDKSGLPSDRFSAERTGGSVSTLTIQRTQQEDSAVYLCASSDTTLSLAYNSPLHFGNGTRLTVT.

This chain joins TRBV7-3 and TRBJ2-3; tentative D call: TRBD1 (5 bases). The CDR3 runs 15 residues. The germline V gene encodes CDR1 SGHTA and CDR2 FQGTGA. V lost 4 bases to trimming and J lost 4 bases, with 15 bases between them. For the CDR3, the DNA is TGTGCCAGCAGCTCTCCCGGACAAGGGGCAGATACGCAGTATTTT. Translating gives CASSSPGQGADTQYF.

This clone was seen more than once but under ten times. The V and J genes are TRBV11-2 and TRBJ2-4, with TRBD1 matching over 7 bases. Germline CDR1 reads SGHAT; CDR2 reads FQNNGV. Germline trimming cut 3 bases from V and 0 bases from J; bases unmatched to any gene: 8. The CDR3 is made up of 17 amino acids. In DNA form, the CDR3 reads TGTGCCAGCAGCTTCACCGGGACAGCTCTAGCCAAAAACATTCAGTACTTC. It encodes CASSFTGTALAKNIQYF.

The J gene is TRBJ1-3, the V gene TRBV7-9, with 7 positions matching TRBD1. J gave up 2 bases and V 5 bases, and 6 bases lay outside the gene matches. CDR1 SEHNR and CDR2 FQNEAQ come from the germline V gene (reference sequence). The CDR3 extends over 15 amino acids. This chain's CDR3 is CASSVRQGTGNTIYF. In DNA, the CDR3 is TGTGCCAGCAGCGTCAGACAGGGAACTGGAAACACCATATATTTT.

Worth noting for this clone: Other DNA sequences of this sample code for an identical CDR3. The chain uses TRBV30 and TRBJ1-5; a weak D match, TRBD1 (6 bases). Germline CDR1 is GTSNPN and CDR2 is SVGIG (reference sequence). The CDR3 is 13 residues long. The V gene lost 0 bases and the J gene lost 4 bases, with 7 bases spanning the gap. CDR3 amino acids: CAWSVQGNQPQHF. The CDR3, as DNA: TGTGCCTGGAGTGTACAGGGAAATCAGCCCCAGCATTTT. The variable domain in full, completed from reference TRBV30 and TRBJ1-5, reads SQTIHQWPATLVQPVGSPLSLECTVEGTSNPNLYWYRQAAGRGLQLLFYSVGIGQISSEVPQNLSASRPQDRQFILSSKKLLLSDSGFYLCAWSVQGNQPQHFGDGTRLSIL.

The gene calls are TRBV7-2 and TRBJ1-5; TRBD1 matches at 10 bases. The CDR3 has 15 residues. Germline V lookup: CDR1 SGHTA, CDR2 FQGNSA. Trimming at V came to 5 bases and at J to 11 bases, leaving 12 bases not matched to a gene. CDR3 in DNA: TGTGCCAGCAGCAGAGGACAGGGGGAACTATCAGCCCAGCATTTT. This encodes CASSRGQGELSAQHF.

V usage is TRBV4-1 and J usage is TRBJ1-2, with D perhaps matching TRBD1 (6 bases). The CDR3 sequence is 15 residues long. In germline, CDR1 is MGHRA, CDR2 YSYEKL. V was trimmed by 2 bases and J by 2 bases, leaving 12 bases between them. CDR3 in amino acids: CASSQPTGRNYGYTF. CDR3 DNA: TGCGCCAGCAGCCAACCGACAGGCAGAAACTATGGCTACACCTTC.

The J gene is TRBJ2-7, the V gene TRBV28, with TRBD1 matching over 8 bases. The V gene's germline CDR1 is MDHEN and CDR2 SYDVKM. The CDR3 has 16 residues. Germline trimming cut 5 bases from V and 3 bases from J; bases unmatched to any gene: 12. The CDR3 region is CASSAPTGVFDYEQYF. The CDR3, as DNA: TGTGCCAGCAGTGCCCCGACAGGGGTGTTCGACTACGAGCAGTACTTC.

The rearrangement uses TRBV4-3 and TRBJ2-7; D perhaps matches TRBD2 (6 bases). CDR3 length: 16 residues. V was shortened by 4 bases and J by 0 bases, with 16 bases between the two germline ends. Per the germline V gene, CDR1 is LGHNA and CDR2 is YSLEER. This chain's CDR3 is CASSLGLGGTSYEQYF. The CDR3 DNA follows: TGCGCCAGCAGCCTAGGACTGGGCGGGACCTCCTACGAGCAGTACTTC.

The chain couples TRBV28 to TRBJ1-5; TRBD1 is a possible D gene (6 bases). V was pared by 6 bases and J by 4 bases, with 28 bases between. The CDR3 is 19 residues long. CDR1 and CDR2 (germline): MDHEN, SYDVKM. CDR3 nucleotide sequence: TGTGCCAGCAGCTACAACCGACAGGTACTGACATTTTGGAATCAGCCCCAGCATTTT. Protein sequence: CASSYNRQVLTFWNQPQHF.

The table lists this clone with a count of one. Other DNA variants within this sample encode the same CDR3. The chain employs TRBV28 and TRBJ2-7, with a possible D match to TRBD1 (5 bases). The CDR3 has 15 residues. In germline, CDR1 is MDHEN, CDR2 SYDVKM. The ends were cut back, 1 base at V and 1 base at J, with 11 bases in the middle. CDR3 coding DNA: TGTGCCAGCAGTTTATCTTTCAGGGCATCCTACGAGCAGTACTTC. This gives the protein CASSLSFRASYEQYF.